This TCR beta chain is drawn from a study of blood T cells in healthy people across ages. Study-wide points: Donors of long life had a larger count of naive CD4+ cells and greater diversity than aged donors. Significant beta diversity loss was already apparent by age approximately 42, declining roughly linearly.

Through a sample-barcoded 5' primer and a J-beta primer mix, a second PCR was run for about 6 to 11 cycles. Template switching added a 12-random-nucleotide identifier to every cDNA molecule. CDR3-containing paired-end reads numbered at least 2.5 million in each sample. MiXCR was run by TCRdb on the 5' RACE reads, yielding one entry per CDR3 protein. The data show around 2 million distinct CDR3 sequences, around 42% seen once. A note on this clonotype: The target antigen is unknown.

This TCR was sampled from a human donor in good health. Material for sequencing was blood.

CDR3 DNA sequence: TGTGCCATCACTGAACAGGCGGACTCGGGAGGTGATGGCTACACCTTC. Its translation is CAITEQADSGGDGYTF. The V and J genes are TRBV10-3 and TRBJ1-2, with a possible D match to TRBD1 (5 bases). Trimming pared 7 bases from V and 6 bases from J, leaving 24 bases between. Per germline, CDR1 ENHRY and CDR2 SYGVKD. This CDR3 contains 16 residues.